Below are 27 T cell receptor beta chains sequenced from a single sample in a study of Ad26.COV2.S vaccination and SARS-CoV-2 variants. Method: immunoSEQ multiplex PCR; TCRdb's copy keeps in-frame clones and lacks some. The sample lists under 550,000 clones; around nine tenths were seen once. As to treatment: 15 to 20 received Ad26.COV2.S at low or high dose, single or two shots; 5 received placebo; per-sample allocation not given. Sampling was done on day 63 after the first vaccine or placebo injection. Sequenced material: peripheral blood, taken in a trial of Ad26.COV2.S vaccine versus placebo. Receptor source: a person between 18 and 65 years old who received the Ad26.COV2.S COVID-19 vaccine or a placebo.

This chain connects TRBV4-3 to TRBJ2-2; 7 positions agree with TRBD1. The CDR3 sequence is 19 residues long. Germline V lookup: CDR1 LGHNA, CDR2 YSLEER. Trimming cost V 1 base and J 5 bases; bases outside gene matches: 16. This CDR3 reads CASSQAFTRGTVRTGELFF. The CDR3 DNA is TGCGCCAGCAGCCAAGCGTTTACCAGGGGGACAGTGAGGACCGGGGAGCTGTTTTTT.

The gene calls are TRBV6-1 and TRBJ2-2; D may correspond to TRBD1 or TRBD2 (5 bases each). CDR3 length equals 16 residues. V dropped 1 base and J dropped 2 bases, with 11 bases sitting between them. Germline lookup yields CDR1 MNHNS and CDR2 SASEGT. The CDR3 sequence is CASSEEGTFNTGELFF. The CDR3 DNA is TGTGCCAGCAGTGAAGAGGGGACCTTCAACACCGGGGAGCTGTTTTTT.

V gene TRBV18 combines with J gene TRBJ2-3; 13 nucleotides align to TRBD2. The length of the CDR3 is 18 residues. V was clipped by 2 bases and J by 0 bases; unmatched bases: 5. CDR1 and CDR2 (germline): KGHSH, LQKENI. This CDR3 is CASSPSGTSGDSTDTQYF. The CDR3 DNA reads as TGTGCCAGCTCACCATCCGGGACTAGCGGGGATAGCACAGATACGCAGTATTTT.

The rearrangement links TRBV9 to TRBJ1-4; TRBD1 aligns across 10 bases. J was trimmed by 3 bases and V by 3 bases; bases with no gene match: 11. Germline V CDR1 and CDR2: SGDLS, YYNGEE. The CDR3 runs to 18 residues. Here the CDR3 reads CASSASGTGERANEKLFF. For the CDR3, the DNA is TGTGCCAGCAGCGCGTCCGGGACAGGGGAGAGGGCTAATGAAAAACTGTTTTTT.

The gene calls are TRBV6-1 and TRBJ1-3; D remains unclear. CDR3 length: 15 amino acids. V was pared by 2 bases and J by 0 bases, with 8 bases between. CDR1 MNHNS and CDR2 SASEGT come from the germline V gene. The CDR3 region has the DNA TGTGCCAGCAGTGAATTGGCAGCCTCTGGAAACACCATATATTTT. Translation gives CASSELAASGNTIYF.

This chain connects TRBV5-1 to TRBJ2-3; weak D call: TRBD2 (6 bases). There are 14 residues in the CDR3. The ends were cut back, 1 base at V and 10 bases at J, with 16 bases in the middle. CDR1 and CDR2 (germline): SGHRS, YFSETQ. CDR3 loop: CASSLNDPGGAQYF. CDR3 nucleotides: TGCGCCAGCAGCTTGAATGACCCCGGCGGGGCGCAGTATTTT.

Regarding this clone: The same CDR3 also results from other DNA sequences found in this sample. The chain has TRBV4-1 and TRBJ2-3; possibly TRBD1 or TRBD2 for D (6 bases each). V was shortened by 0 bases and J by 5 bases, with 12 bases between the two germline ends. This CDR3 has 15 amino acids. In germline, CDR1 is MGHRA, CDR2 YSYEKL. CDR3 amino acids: CASSQDRGAGDTQYF. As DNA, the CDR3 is TGCGCCAGCAGCCAAGACAGGGGAGCGGGAGATACGCAGTATTTT.

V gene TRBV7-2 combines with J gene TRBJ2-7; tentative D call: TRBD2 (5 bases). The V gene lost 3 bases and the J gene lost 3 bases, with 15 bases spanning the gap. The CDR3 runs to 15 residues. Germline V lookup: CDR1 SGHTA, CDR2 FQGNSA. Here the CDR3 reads CASSLSTGEGYEQYF. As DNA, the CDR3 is TGTGCCAGCAGCTTGAGCACCGGGGAAGGCTACGAGCAGTACTTC.

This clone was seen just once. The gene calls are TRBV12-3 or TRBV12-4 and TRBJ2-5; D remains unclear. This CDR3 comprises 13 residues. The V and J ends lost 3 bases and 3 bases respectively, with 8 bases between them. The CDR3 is CASSLEMKETQYF. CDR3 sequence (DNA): TGTGCCAGCAGTTTGGAGATGAAAGAGACCCAGTACTTC.

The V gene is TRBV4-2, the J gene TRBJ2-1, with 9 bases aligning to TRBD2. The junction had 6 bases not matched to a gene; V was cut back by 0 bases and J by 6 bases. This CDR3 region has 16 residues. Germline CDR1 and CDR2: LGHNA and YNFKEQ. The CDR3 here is CASSQDRRGGFNEQFF. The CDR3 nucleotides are TGTGCCAGCAGCCAAGATCGGCGGGGGGGCTTCAATGAGCAGTTCTTC.

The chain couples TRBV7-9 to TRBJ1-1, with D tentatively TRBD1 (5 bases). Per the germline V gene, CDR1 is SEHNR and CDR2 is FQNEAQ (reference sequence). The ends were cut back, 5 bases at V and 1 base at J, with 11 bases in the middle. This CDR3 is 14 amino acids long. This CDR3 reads CASSRGRGNTEAFF. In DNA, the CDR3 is TGTGCCAGCAGCCGGGGCCGCGGGAACACTGAAGCTTTCTTT. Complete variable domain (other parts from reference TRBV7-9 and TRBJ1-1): DTGVSQNPRHKITKRGQNVTFRCDPISEHNRLYWYRQTLGQGPEFLTYFQNEAQLEKSRLLSDRFSAERPKGSFSTLEIQRTEQGDSAMYLCASSRGRGNTEAFFGQGTRLTVV.

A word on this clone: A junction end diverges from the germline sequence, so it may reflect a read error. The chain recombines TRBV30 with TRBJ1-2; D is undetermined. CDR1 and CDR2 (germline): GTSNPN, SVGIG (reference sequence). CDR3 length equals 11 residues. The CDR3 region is CAWSVGGSYSF. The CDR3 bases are TGTGCCTGGAGTGTAGGCGGTTCTTACTCCTTC.

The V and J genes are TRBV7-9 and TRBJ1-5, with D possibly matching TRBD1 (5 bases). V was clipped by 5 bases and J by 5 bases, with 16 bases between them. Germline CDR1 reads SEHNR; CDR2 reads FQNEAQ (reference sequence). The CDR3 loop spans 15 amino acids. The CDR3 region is CASSASGAAHQPQHF. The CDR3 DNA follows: TGTGCCAGCAGCGCGTCCGGGGCCGCCCATCAGCCCCAGCATTTT.

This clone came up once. The CDR3 sequence: CAWSVLGGGSGNTIYF. The CDR3 DNA sequence: TGTGCCTGGAGTGTACTGGGGGGCGGATCTGGAAACACCATATATTTT. The chain has TRBV30 and TRBJ1-3; a possible D gene is TRBD1 (6 bases). CDR1 is GTSNPN and CDR2 is SVGIG in the germline V gene (reference sequence). The V and J ends lost 0 bases and 1 base respectively, with 13 bases between them. This CDR3 is built from 16 residues.

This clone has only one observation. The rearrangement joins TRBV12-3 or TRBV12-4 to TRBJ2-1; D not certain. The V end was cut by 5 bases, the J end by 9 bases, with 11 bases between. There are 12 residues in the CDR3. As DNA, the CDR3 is TGTGCCAGCAGTGGGAACTTTGCTGAGCAGTTCTTC. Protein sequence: CASSGNFAEQFF.

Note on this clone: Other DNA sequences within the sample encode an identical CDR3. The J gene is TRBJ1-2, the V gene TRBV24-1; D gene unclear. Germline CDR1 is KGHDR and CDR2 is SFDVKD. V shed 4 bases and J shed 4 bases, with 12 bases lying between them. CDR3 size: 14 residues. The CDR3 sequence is CATSDPSRGYGYTF. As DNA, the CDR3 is TGTGCCACCAGTGACCCCTCGCGGGGCTATGGCTACACCTTC.

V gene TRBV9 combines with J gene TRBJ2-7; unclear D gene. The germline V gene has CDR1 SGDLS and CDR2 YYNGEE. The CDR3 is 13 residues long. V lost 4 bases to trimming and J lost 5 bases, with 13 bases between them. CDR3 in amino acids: CASSNLPGHEQYF. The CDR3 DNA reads TGTGCCAGCAGCAACCTGCCCGGGCACGAGCAGTACTTC.

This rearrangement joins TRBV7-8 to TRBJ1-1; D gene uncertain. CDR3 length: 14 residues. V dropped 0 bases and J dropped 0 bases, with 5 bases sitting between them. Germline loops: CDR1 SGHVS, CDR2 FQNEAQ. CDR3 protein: CASSLASLNTEAFF. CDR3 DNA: TGTGCCAGCAGCTTAGCCAGCTTGAACACTGAAGCTTTCTTT.

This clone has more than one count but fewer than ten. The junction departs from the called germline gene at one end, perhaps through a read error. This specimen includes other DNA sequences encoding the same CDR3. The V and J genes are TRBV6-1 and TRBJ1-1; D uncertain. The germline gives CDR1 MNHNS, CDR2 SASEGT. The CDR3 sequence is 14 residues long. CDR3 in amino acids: CASSEGRVNTEAFF. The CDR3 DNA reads TGTGCCAGCAGCGAAGGGAGGGTGAACACTGAAGCTTTCTTT.

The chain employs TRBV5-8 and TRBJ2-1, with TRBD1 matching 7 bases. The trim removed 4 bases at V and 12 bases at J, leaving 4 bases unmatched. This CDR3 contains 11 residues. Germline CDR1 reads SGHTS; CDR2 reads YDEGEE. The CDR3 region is CASSKGQRQFF. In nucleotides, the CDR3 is TGTGCCAGCAGCAAGGGACAGAGGCAGTTCTTC.

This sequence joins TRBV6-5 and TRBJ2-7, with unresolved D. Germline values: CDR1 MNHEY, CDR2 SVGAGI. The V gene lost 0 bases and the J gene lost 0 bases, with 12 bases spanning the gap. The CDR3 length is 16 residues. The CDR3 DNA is TGTGCCAGCAGTTACTCGACGGACGGTAGCTCCTACGAGCAGTACTTC. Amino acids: CASSYSTDGSSYEQYF.

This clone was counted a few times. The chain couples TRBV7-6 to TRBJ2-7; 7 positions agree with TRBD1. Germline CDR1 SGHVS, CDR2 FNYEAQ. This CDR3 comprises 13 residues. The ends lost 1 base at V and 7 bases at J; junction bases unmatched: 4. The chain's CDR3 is CASSLEARGEQYF. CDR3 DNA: TGTGCCAGCAGCTTAGAGGCCAGGGGGGAGCAGTACTTC.

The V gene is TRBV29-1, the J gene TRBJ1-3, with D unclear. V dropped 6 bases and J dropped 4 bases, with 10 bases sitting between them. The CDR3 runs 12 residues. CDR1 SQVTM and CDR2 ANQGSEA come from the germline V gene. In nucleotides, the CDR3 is TGCAGCGTCAAAGACGGAGGAAACACCATATATTTT. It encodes CSVKDGGNTIYF.

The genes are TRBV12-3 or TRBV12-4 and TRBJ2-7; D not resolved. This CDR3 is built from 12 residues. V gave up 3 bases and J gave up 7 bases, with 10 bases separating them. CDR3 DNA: TGTGCCAGCAGTTTTTGGGGTGGGGAGCAGTACTTC. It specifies CASSFWGGEQYF.

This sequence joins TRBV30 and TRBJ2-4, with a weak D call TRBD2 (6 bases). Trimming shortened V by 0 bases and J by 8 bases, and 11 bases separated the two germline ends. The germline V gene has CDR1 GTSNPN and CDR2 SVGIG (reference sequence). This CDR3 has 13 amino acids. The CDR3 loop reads CAWSVGGTDIQYF. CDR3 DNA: TGTGCCTGGAGTGTAGGAGGGACGGACATTCAGTACTTC.

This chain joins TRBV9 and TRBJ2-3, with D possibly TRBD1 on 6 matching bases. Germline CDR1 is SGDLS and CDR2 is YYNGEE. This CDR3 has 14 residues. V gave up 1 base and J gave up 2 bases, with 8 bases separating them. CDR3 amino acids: CASSVTGLTDTQYF. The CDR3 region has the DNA TGTGCCAGCAGCGTAACAGGGCTCACAGATACGCAGTATTTT.

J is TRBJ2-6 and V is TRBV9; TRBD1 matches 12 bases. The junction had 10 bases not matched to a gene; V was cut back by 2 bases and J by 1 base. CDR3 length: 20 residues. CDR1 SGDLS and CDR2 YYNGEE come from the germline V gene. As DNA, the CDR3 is TGTGCCAGCAGCGTCCGGGACAGGGGGCCTATAACTTCTGGGGCCAACGTCCTGACTTTC. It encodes CASSVRDRGPITSGANVLTF.